This paragraph covers one TCR beta chain sequence. Its matching antigen is unknown. Memory CD4+ cells were the fraction left after CD45RA+ naive selection. The sample is drawn from a study of shared clonotypes between healthy human individuals. In the study overall: Plates per donor: three CD4 naive, three CD4 memory, two CD8 naive, one CD8 memory. The study, taken as a whole, reports: Incomplete sequencing of sorted subsets was indicated by rarefaction despite large depth.

Germline CDR1 is MNHEY and CDR2 is SMNVEV (reference sequence). The CDR3 is 16 amino acids. V was pared by 0 bases and J by 2 bases, with 14 bases between. TCRdb keeps only in-frame clones here, not all; method: immunoSEQ multiplex PCR. Of 2.3 million or so clones in the sample, over 85% were seen once. The chain recombines TRBV27 with TRBJ2-7, with TRBD1 as a possible D gene (7 bases). The receptor was isolated from a man between 18 and 29 years old in good health. Some clones in this sample may be carry-over from other donors' samples. Sequences were obtained from naive CD4+ T cells from PBMCs. Indicated subset: CD45RA+ positively selected. CDR3 region: CASSLSQAGGTYEQYF. In DNA form, the CDR3 reads TGTGCCAGCAGTTTATCCCAGGCAGGGGGGACCTACGAGCAGTACTTC.